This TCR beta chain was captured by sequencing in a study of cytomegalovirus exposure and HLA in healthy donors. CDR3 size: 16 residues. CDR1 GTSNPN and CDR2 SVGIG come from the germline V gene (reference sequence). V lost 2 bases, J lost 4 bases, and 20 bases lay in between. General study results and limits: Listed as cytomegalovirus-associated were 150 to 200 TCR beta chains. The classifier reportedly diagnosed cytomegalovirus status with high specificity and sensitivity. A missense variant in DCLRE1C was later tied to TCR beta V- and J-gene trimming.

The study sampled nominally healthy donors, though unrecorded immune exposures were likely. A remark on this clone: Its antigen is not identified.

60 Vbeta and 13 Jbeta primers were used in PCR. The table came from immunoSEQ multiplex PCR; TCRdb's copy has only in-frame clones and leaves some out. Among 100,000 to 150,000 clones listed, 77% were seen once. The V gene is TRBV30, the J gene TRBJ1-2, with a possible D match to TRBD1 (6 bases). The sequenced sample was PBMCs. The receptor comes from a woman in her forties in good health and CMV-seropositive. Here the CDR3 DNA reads TGTGCCTGGAGTTTCGGGGGGCGCTTAGTCGCCTATGGCTACACCTTC. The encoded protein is CAWSFGGRLVAYGYTF. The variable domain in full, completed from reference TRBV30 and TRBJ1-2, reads SQTIHQWPATLVQPVGSPLSLECTVEGTSNPNLYWYRQAAGRGLQLLFYSVGIGQISSEVPQNLSASRPQDRQFILSSKKLLLSDSGFYLCAWSFGGRLVAYGYTFGSGTRLTVV.